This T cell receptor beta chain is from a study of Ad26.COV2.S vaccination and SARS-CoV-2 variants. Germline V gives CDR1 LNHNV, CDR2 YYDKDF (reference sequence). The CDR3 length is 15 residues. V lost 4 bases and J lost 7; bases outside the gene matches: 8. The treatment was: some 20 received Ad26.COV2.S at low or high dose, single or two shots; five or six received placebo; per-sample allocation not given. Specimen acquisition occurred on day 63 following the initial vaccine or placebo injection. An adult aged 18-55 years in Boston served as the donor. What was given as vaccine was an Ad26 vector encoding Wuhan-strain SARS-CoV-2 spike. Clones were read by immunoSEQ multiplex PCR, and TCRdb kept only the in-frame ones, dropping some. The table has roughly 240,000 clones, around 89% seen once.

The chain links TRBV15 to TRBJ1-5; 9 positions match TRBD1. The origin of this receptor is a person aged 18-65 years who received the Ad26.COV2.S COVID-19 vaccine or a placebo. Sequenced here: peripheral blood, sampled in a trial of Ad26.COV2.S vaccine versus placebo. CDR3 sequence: CATSTGQGIGQPQHF. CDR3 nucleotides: TGTGCCACCAGCACCGGACAGGGGATCGGGCAGCCCCAGCATTTT. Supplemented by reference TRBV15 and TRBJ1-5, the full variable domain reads DAMVIQNPRYQVTQFGKPVTLSCSQTLNHNVMYWYQQKSSQAPKLLFHYYDKDFNNEADTPDNFQSRRPNTSFCFLDIRSPGLGDTAMYLCATSTGQGIGQPQHFGDGTRLSIL.